A selection of T cell receptor beta chains follows, all from one sample in a study of beta chain features in type 1 diabetes. TCRdb's copy holds only in-frame clones and misses some; the assay was immunoSEQ multiplex PCR. The sample shows over 200,000 clones, about a tenth of them seen only once. Sequencing input: naive CD4+ T cells from blood. These receptor sequences come from a young man with type 1 diabetes. Both conserved end residues are part of each CDR3. Each record gives: clone size, D gene, V gene, J gene, CDR3 DNA, CDR3 protein. A D gene is named only where the DNA matches it firmly. Part of the rows lack a size; the others show once, few, many or a class for expanded clones.

clone_size: few; d_call: -; v_call: TRBV6-1; j_call: TRBJ2-1; cdr3_nt: TGTGCCAGCAGTGAGCAGGCGAGCTCCTACAATGAGCAGTTCTTC; cdr3_aa: CASSEQASSYNEQFF
clone_size: few; d_call: -; v_call: TRBV2; j_call: TRBJ1-4; cdr3_nt: TGTGCCAGCAGTCGGACAACCGCCAATGAAAAACTGTTTTTT; cdr3_aa: CASSRTTANEKLFF
clone_size: few; d_call: -; v_call: TRBV14; j_call: TRBJ2-7; cdr3_nt: TGTGCCAGCAGCCCCCCGGGGGTCTACGAGCAGTACTTC; cdr3_aa: CASSPPGVYEQYF
clone_size: few; d_call: -; v_call: TRBV28; j_call: TRBJ1-5; cdr3_nt: TGTGCCAGCAGTAGACATAGCAATCAGCCCCAGCATTTT; cdr3_aa: CASSRHSNQPQHF
clone_size: few; d_call: TRBD2; v_call: TRBV7-3; j_call: TRBJ2-1; cdr3_nt: TGTGCCAGCAGCTTACCCGGGACGGGAGGCGATGAGCAGTTCTTC; cdr3_aa: CASSLPGTGGDEQFF
clone_size: -; d_call: -; v_call: TRBV7-2; j_call: TRBJ2-1; cdr3_nt: TGTGCCAGCAGCAGTGCCTGGCGGGGGCCTTACAATGAGCAGTTCTTC; cdr3_aa: CASSSAWRGPYNEQFF
clone_size: -; d_call: -; v_call: TRBV9; j_call: TRBJ2-3; cdr3_nt: TGTGCCAGCAGCCCAGGAGGTGGTAGCCCCAGCACAGATACGCAGTATTTT; cdr3_aa: CASSPGGGSPSTDTQYF
clone_size: few; d_call: TRBD2; v_call: TRBV6-6; j_call: TRBJ2-3; cdr3_nt: TGTGCCAGCAGGGCTCGCGGGGGGCCTAGCACAGATACGCAGTATTTT; cdr3_aa: CASRARGGPSTDTQYF
clone_size: -; d_call: TRBD1; v_call: TRBV7-6; j_call: TRBJ1-2; cdr3_nt: TGTGCCAGCAGCCGGGACAGGGAGTATGGCTACACCTTC; cdr3_aa: CASSRDREYGYTF
clone_size: -; d_call: TRBD1; v_call: TRBV7-2; j_call: TRBJ2-7; cdr3_nt: TGTGCCAGCAGCCCTTGGACAGGGGTCCTCTACGAGCAGTACTTC; cdr3_aa: CASSPWTGVLYEQYF
clone_size: few; d_call: TRBD2; v_call: TRBV11-2; j_call: TRBJ2-7; cdr3_nt: TGTGCCAGCAGCCCTAGAGCGGGGGGGCACAACGAGCAGTACTTC; cdr3_aa: CASSPRAGGHNEQYF
clone_size: -; d_call: TRBD2; v_call: TRBV13; j_call: TRBJ2-1; cdr3_nt: TGTGCCAGCAGCTTAGGGCTAGCGGGGGGCCGCCGGGTGCAGTTCTTC; cdr3_aa: CASSLGLAGGRRVQFF
clone_size: -; d_call: TRBD1; v_call: TRBV5-4; j_call: TRBJ1-4; cdr3_nt: TGTGCCAGCAGCCGGGACAGGGTTATTGAAAAACTGTTTTTT; cdr3_aa: CASSRDRVIEKLFF
clone_size: -; d_call: TRBD2; v_call: TRBV29-1; j_call: TRBJ2-2; cdr3_nt: TGCAGCGTTTTGGGACTAGCGGGGGGGCCAGACACCGGGGAGCTGTTTTTT; cdr3_aa: CSVLGLAGGPDTGELFF
clone_size: few; d_call: -; v_call: TRBV2; j_call: TRBJ2-5; cdr3_nt: TGTGCCAGCAGTGGGACATTTTTGAAAGAGACCCAGTACTTC; cdr3_aa: CASSGTFLKETQYF
clone_size: -; d_call: -; v_call: TRBV7-2; j_call: TRBJ2-3; cdr3_nt: TGTGCCAGCAGCTCCTTTTACTTAGATACGCAGTATTTT; cdr3_aa: CASSSFYLDTQYF
clone_size: -; d_call: -; v_call: TRBV2; j_call: TRBJ2-2; cdr3_nt: TGTGCCAGCAGTGAAGAGACAGCGAACACCGGGGAGCTGTTTTTT; cdr3_aa: CASSEETANTGELFF
clone_size: -; d_call: TRBD1; v_call: TRBV4-1; j_call: TRBJ2-7; cdr3_nt: TGCGCCAGCAGCCCTGGACAGGGGCCCCGCTACGAGCAGTACTTC; cdr3_aa: CASSPGQGPRYEQYF
clone_size: few; d_call: TRBD2; v_call: TRBV6-5; j_call: TRBJ2-7; cdr3_nt: TGTGCCAGCAGCCCCGGGAGGGCGCTACCCTACGAGCAGTACTTC; cdr3_aa: CASSPGRALPYEQYF
clone_size: -; d_call: TRBD2; v_call: TRBV19; j_call: TRBJ2-5; cdr3_nt: TGTGCCAGTAAGCGGGGGGCGCGGACCGGTGAGACCCAGTACTTC; cdr3_aa: CASKRGARTGETQYF
clone_size: -; d_call: -; v_call: TRBV27; j_call: TRBJ1-6; cdr3_nt: TGTGCCACCCAAGATGAGGGTGTAGGGTCACCCCTCCACTTT; cdr3_aa: CATQDEGVGSPLHF
clone_size: -; d_call: TRBD1; v_call: TRBV10-3; j_call: TRBJ1-1; cdr3_nt: TGTGCCACTTCTTACAGGGGAGTGAACACTGAAGCTTTCTTT; cdr3_aa: CATSYRGVNTEAFF
clone_size: -; d_call: -; v_call: TRBV5-4; j_call: TRBJ2-2; cdr3_nt: TGTGCCAGCAGCTTGCGCCAGGCTGCGTCCGGGGAGCTGTTTTTT; cdr3_aa: CASSLRQAASGELFF
clone_size: few; d_call: TRBD1; v_call: TRBV9; j_call: TRBJ1-4; cdr3_nt: TGTGCCAGCAGCGCCGGGACAGTTAATGAAAAACTGTTTTTT; cdr3_aa: CASSAGTVNEKLFF
clone_size: few; d_call: -; v_call: TRBV4-2; j_call: TRBJ2-3; cdr3_nt: TGTGCCAGCAGCCATCGGGGAGAAAGCACAGATACGCAGTATTTT; cdr3_aa: CASSHRGESTDTQYF
clone_size: few; d_call: -; v_call: TRBV11-2; j_call: TRBJ2-7; cdr3_nt: TGTGCCAGCAGCGGCACGGCAGGTTTCGAGCAGTACTTC; cdr3_aa: CASSGTAGFEQYF
clone_size: -; d_call: -; v_call: TRBV7-9; j_call: TRBJ1-5; cdr3_nt: TGTGCCAGCAGCATGGGGGAAGGAGCGGGTCAGCCCCAGCATTTT; cdr3_aa: CASSMGEGAGQPQHF
clone_size: -; d_call: -; v_call: TRBV10-2; j_call: TRBJ2-7; cdr3_nt: TGCGCCAGCAGTGAGACATCCTACGAGCAGTACTTC; cdr3_aa: CASSETSYEQYF
clone_size: -; d_call: TRBD1; v_call: TRBV15; j_call: TRBJ2-7; cdr3_nt: TGTGCCACCAGCAGACTGCCGGGACAGGGCTGGTACGAGCAGTACTTC; cdr3_aa: CATSRLPGQGWYEQYF
clone_size: -; d_call: TRBD1; v_call: TRBV29-1; j_call: TRBJ1-4; cdr3_nt: TGCAGCGTTGCCGGACAGGGGCCCGATGAAAAACTGTTTTTT; cdr3_aa: CSVAGQGPDEKLFF
clone_size: few; d_call: TRBD2; v_call: TRBV9; j_call: TRBJ2-7; cdr3_nt: TGTGCCAGCAGCGTAGGTCGCAGCGGGGCTACGAGGGGGTACTTC; cdr3_aa: CASSVGRSGATRGYF
clone_size: -; d_call: TRBD1; v_call: TRBV4-3; j_call: TRBJ2-7; cdr3_nt: TGCGCCAGCAGCCAAGAGGGGTCAGGGGGCTACGAGCAGTACTTC; cdr3_aa: CASSQEGSGGYEQYF
clone_size: -; d_call: TRBD1; v_call: TRBV7-9; j_call: TRBJ2-3; cdr3_nt: TGTGCCAGCAGCCCCCGGGACAGGGAATCGGGAGATACGCAGTATTTT; cdr3_aa: CASSPRDRESGDTQYF
clone_size: few; d_call: TRBD1; v_call: TRBV7-9; j_call: TRBJ1-2; cdr3_nt: TGTGCCAGCAGCCCTGACAGGGGTAGCTATGGCTACACCTTC; cdr3_aa: CASSPDRGSYGYTF
clone_size: few; d_call: -; v_call: TRBV18; j_call: TRBJ2-7; cdr3_nt: TGTGCCAGCTCACCAACTTTAACCTACGAGCAGTACTTC; cdr3_aa: CASSPTLTYEQYF
clone_size: -; d_call: -; v_call: TRBV9; j_call: TRBJ1-2; cdr3_nt: TGTGCCAGCAGCGTCGGGGGGATAGGTAACTATGGCTACACCTTC; cdr3_aa: CASSVGGIGNYGYTF
clone_size: few; d_call: -; v_call: TRBV5-6; j_call: TRBJ2-3; cdr3_nt: TGTGCCAGCAGCTTGGACACTATCACAGATACGCAGTATTTT; cdr3_aa: CASSLDTITDTQYF
clone_size: few; d_call: -; v_call: TRBV18; j_call: TRBJ2-2; cdr3_nt: TGTGCCAGCTCACCCACAGGGATTGGGTCGAACACCGGGGAGCTGTTTTTT; cdr3_aa: CASSPTGIGSNTGELFF
clone_size: -; d_call: -; v_call: TRBV25-1; j_call: TRBJ2-5; cdr3_nt: TGTGCCAGCAGTGAATATATCGGACTACAGGGGCTACAAGAGACCCAGTACTTC; cdr3_aa: CASSEYIGLQGLQETQYF
clone_size: few; d_call: -; v_call: TRBV4-1; j_call: TRBJ1-5; cdr3_nt: TGCGCCAGCAGCCAAGAAGCAGGGGCCAGCAATCAGCCCCAGCATTTT; cdr3_aa: CASSQEAGASNQPQHF
clone_size: few; d_call: TRBD1; v_call: TRBV18; j_call: TRBJ1-2; cdr3_nt: TGTGCCAGCTCACCGACCCTATTGGGACAGGGGGATTTCTACACCTTC; cdr3_aa: CASSPTLLGQGDFYTF
clone_size: few; d_call: -; v_call: TRBV5-1; j_call: TRBJ1-1; cdr3_nt: TGCGCCAGCAGCTCGGACAGTCCACGCACTGAAGCTTTCTTT; cdr3_aa: CASSSDSPRTEAFF
clone_size: few; d_call: TRBD1; v_call: TRBV7-2; j_call: TRBJ2-3; cdr3_nt: TGTGCCAGCAGCTCGGCCCCAGGGGGTGATACGCAGTATTTT; cdr3_aa: CASSSAPGGDTQYF
clone_size: -; d_call: TRBD1; v_call: TRBV19; j_call: TRBJ1-4; cdr3_nt: TGTGCCAGTAGTATCTGGCAGGGGGCGTTTGAAAAACTGTTTTTT; cdr3_aa: CASSIWQGAFEKLFF
clone_size: few; d_call: -; v_call: TRBV2; j_call: TRBJ2-3; cdr3_nt: TGTGCCAGCAGTGAAAACAGAATCACAGATACGCAGTATTTT; cdr3_aa: CASSENRITDTQYF
clone_size: -; d_call: TRBD1; v_call: TRBV6-6; j_call: TRBJ1-5; cdr3_nt: TGTGCCAGCAGTCCGGACAGGGAACATCAGCCCCAGCATTTT; cdr3_aa: CASSPDREHQPQHF
clone_size: -; d_call: TRBD1; v_call: TRBV4-2; j_call: TRBJ1-2; cdr3_nt: TGTGCCAGCAGCCAAGTTGAGACAGGGAACTATGGCTACACCTTC; cdr3_aa: CASSQVETGNYGYTF
clone_size: -; d_call: TRBD1; v_call: TRBV5-1; j_call: TRBJ2-2; cdr3_nt: TGCGCCAGCAGCGGACAGGGTACCGGGGAGCTGTTTTTT; cdr3_aa: CASSGQGTGELFF
clone_size: few; d_call: TRBD1; v_call: TRBV5-1; j_call: TRBJ1-6; cdr3_nt: TGCGCCAGCAGCTGGACAGGGAGATATTCACCCCTCCACTTT; cdr3_aa: CASSWTGRYSPLHF
clone_size: few; d_call: -; v_call: TRBV10-3; j_call: TRBJ1-5; cdr3_nt: TGTGCCATCAGTGAGTCACTGGGCAATCAGCCCCAGCATTTT; cdr3_aa: CAISESLGNQPQHF
clone_size: few; d_call: -; v_call: TRBV9; j_call: TRBJ1-2; cdr3_nt: TGTGCCAGCAGCGTAGGGCCAGGGGATGGCTACACCTTC; cdr3_aa: CASSVGPGDGYTF
clone_size: -; d_call: TRBD1; v_call: TRBV11-2; j_call: TRBJ1-2; cdr3_nt: TGTGCCAGCAGCTCTGACAGGGGAGCGGATGGCTACACCTTC; cdr3_aa: CASSSDRGADGYTF
clone_size: few; d_call: -; v_call: TRBV29-1; j_call: TRBJ1-2; cdr3_nt: TGCAGCGTTGACGGATCGACAGGATTTGAGAATGGCTACACCTTC; cdr3_aa: CSVDGSTGFENGYTF
clone_size: few; d_call: TRBD1; v_call: TRBV5-8; j_call: TRBJ2-1; cdr3_nt: TGTGCCAGCAGTCAGGACAGGGGGCGTATCTACAATGAGCAGTTCTTC; cdr3_aa: CASSQDRGRIYNEQFF
clone_size: -; d_call: -; v_call: TRBV19; j_call: TRBJ2-7; cdr3_nt: TGTGCCAGTAGAGCGTCGATACTATACGAGCAGTACTTC; cdr3_aa: CASRASILYEQYF